This T cell receptor beta chain was found in a study of blood T cells in healthy people across ages. V shed 0 bases, J shed 2 bases, and the junction held 2 bases outside the gene matches. This CDR3 comprises 14 residues. Germline CDR1 reads DFQATT; CDR2 reads SNEGSKA (reference sequence). Caucasian, healthy and from Russia, the donors were aged between about 6 and 90. This clonotype has a single count. Combining a sample-barcoded 5' primer with a J-beta primer mix, a second PCR ran for about 7 to 12 cycles. TCRdb recomputed calls from the 5' RACE reads with MiXCR, one row per CDR3 protein. This table has hundreds of thousands of distinct CDR3 sequences, about three fifths appearing once.

V and J are TRBV20-1 and TRBJ2-7; 9 bases are shared with TRBD2. Sequencing was carried out using blood. This clonotype originated in a man younger than 40 in good health. As DNA, the CDR3 is TGCAGTGCTAGAGAGCTAGCGGGAACCTACGAGCAGTACTTC. It translates to CSARELAGTYEQYF.